This passage covers 18 T cell receptor beta chains from one sample sequenced in a study of CD8 T cells in Susac syndrome. About 0.5 to 1 ug RNA was reverse transcribed with random hexamers. TCRdb used MiXCR to reprocess the immunoSEQ multiplex PCR reads, holding one entry per CDR3 protein. The sample lists roughly 190,000 distinct CDR3 sequences, roughly 91% seen once, with approximately 0.09% in the top ten. Sequenced input: CD4+ T cells from PBMCs. Receptors originate from a human donor with Susac syndrome.

In this sample, this clonotype turned up a few times. This chain links TRBV19 with TRBJ1-5, with a tentative D call TRBD1 (5 bases). Germline values: CDR1 LNHDA, CDR2 SQIVND (reference sequence). The CDR3 is 17 residues long. Trimming took off 6 bases at V and 4 bases at J, with 22 bases between the two ends. In DNA form, the CDR3 reads TGTGCCAGTAGCTTTTACCGGGACCCACTTAGAAATCAGCCCCAGCATTTT. Protein sequence: CASSFYRDPLRNQPQHF.

The genes are TRBV28 and TRBJ2-7; D possibly matches TRBD1 or TRBD2 (7 bases each). Germline assignment: CDR1 MDHEN and CDR2 SYDVKM. CDR3 length equals 15 residues. V was pared by 3 bases and J by 5 bases, with 17 bases between. The CDR3 nucleotides are TGTGCCAGCAGTTTGAGGTCAGGGGGGGTGGACGAGCAGTACTTC. Its protein is CASSLRSGGVDEQYF.

V usage is TRBV7-9 and J usage is TRBJ2-3; 7 bases align to TRBD2. Germline CDR1 is SEHNR and CDR2 is FQNEAQ (reference sequence). This CDR3 is built from 17 residues. Unmatched junction bases numbered 12, after V lost 5 bases and J lost 1 base. The CDR3 coding sequence is TGTGCCAGCAGCCGACGTGAGCGGGGTACCCGCACAGATACGCAGTATTTT. It translates to CASSRRERGTRTDTQYF.

This CDR3 reads CARGTSGARETQYF. In nucleotides, the CDR3 is TGTGCCAGAGGGACTAGCGGGGCGCGGGAGACCCAGTACTTC. This rearrangement joins TRBV2 to TRBJ2-5; 13 bases are a match to TRBD2. J gave up 5 bases and V 9 bases, and 6 bases lay outside the gene matches. Germline CDR1 and CDR2: SNHLY and FYNNEI. The CDR3 extends over 14 amino acids. Based on the CDR3 plus reference TRBV2 and TRBJ2-5, the full variable domain is EPEVTQTPSHQVTQMGQEVILRCVPISNHLYFYWYRQILGQKVEFLVSFYNNEISEKSEIFDDQFSVERPDGSNFTLKIRSTKLEDSAMYFCARGTSGARETQYFGPGTRLLVL.

This clonotype turned up a few times. The V gene is TRBV6-2 or TRBV6-3, the J gene TRBJ2-5; 15 nucleotides align to TRBD2. The V segment lost 5 bases and the J segment 4 bases; nucleotides outside the gene matches: 8. The CDR3 contains 17 residues. The germline V gene encodes CDR1 MNHEY and CDR2 SVGEGT. The CDR3 protein is CASSHGLAGGPRETQYF. The CDR3 nucleotides read TGTGCCAGCAGTCACGGACTAGCGGGGGGGCCTCGAGAGACCCAGTACTTC.

The chain employs TRBV7-8 and TRBJ1-4; D remains unclear. CDR1 and CDR2 (germline): SGHVS, FQNEAQ. The ends were cut back, 5 bases at V and 7 bases at J, with 8 bases in the middle. CDR3 length equals 12 residues. CDR3 sequence (DNA): TGTGCCAGCAGCCACCGAAGTGAAAAACTGTTTTTT. This codes for CASSHRSEKLFF.

Written as DNA, the CDR3 is TGTGCCAGCAGCCTCCAATACACCTCCTACGAGCAGTACTTC. This encodes CASSLQYTSYEQYF. V and J are TRBV3-1 and TRBJ2-7; no firm D call. The CDR3 length is 14 residues. V shed 4 bases and J shed 0 bases, with 10 bases lying between them. CDR1 is LGHDT and CDR2 is YNNKEL in the germline V gene (reference sequence).

This chain joins TRBV25-1 and TRBJ1-1; possibly TRBD1 for D (5 bases). Looked up from germline, CDR1 is MGHDK and CDR2 is SYGVNS. V shed 8 bases and J shed 2 bases, with 18 bases lying between them. This CDR3 contains 15 residues. The DNA for the CDR3 is TGTGCCAGCCTCGGATCTAATGGGGCTAACACTGAAGCTTTCTTT. It translates to CASLGSNGANTEAFF.

The V call is TRBV4-1, the J call TRBJ2-2; D tentatively reads TRBD1 or TRBD2 (6 bases each). Germline V gene lookup returns CDR1 MGHRA and CDR2 YSYEKL. Trimming removed 1 base from V and 2 bases from J, with 14 bases in between. The CDR3 length is 17 residues. The CDR3 region is CASSQGIGGPNTGELFF. The DNA of the CDR3 is TGCGCCAGCAGCCAAGGAATCGGGGGCCCAAACACCGGGGAGCTGTTTTTT.

The CDR3: CSVEGGQGDRSSIYGYTF. In DNA form, the CDR3 reads TGCAGCGTTGAAGGGGGACAGGGGGACCGGTCGAGCATCTATGGCTACACCTTC. This chain links TRBV29-1 with TRBJ1-2; TRBD1 agrees at 11 bases. Per germline, CDR1 SQVTM and CDR2 ANQGSEA. The junction had 14 bases not matched to a gene; V was cut back by 1 base and J by 4 bases. The CDR3 runs to 18 residues.

The chain links TRBV2 to TRBJ1-2; D not resolved. Germline V gives CDR1 SNHLY, CDR2 FYNNEI. The CDR3 has 14 amino acids. V dropped 6 bases and J dropped 1 base, with 12 bases sitting between them. CDR3 nucleotides: TGTGCCAGCAGGGCGGGCGGTTATAACTATGGCTACACCTTC. Translation: CASRAGGYNYGYTF. The whole variable domain, remainder taken from reference TRBV2 and TRBJ1-2, is EPEVTQTPSHQVTQMGQEVILRCVPISNHLYFYWYRQILGQKVEFLVSFYNNEISEKSEIFDDQFSVERPDGSNFTLKIRSTKLEDSAMYFCASRAGGYNYGYTFGSGTRLTVV.

In its sample, this clonotype was seen a few times. The rearrangement links TRBV14 to TRBJ2-3; the D is unclear. The CDR3 is made up of 11 amino acids. V dropped 0 bases and J dropped 6 bases, with 1 base sitting between them. The germline V gene encodes CDR1 SGHDN and CDR2 FVKESK. The CDR3 spells CASSQDDTQYF. The CDR3 bases are TGTGCCAGCAGCCAAGATGATACGCAGTATTTT.

The chain recombines TRBV4-2 with TRBJ2-3, with 9 bases that match TRBD2. Germline CDR1 and CDR2: LGHNA and YNFKEQ. The CDR3 runs 14 residues. The J segment lost 5 bases and the V segment lost 6 bases, leaving 6 bases of the junction unmatched. The DNA of the CDR3 is TGTGCCAGCAGTGGCGGGGGGGCCGGAGATACGCAGTATTTT. It translates to CASSGGGAGDTQYF.

The genes are TRBV3-1 and TRBJ2-2; D is undetermined. CDR3 size: 13 residues. The V gene's germline CDR1 is LGHDT and CDR2 YNNKEL (reference sequence). Trimming stripped 2 bases from V and 5 bases from J, with 6 bases between. The CDR3 DNA reads as TGTGCCAGCAGCCAACGAAGAACCGGGGAGCTGTTTTTT. This translates into CASSQRRTGELFF.

The J gene is TRBJ2-7, the V gene TRBV20-1, with TRBD1 matching over 9 bases. This CDR3 contains 14 residues. V lost 4 bases and J lost 6; bases outside the gene matches: 10. Germline CDR1 DFQATT, CDR2 SNEGSKA (reference sequence). The CDR3 spells CSANRDREMSEQYF. DNA for the CDR3: TGCAGTGCTAACCGGGACAGGGAAATGAGCGAGCAGTACTTC.

V and J are TRBV6-1 and TRBJ1-4; TRBD1 agrees at 11 bases. The CDR3 runs to 16 residues. V lost 5 bases and J lost 4; bases outside the gene matches: 6. From germline, CDR1 is MNHNS and CDR2 SASEGT. The CDR3 is CASSTGTGGGNEKLFF. CDR3 DNA sequence: TGTGCCAGCAGTACAGGGACAGGGGGAGGTAATGAAAAACTGTTTTTT.

The genes are TRBV10-3 and TRBJ2-1, with 7 bases fitting TRBD1. This CDR3 region has 14 residues. Germline CDR1 reads ENHRY; CDR2 reads SYGVKD. J gave up 0 bases and V 6 bases, and 2 bases lay outside the gene matches. CDR3 protein: CAIRGQSSYNEQFF. DNA of the CDR3: TGTGCCATCAGGGGACAGAGCTCCTACAATGAGCAGTTCTTC.

V is TRBV3-1 and J is TRBJ2-5, with TRBD2 identical over 7 bases. Trimming at V came to 3 bases and at J to 4 bases, leaving 8 bases not matched to a gene. The length of the CDR3 is 15 residues. From germline, CDR1 is LGHDT and CDR2 YNNKEL (reference sequence). The CDR3 sequence is CASSHNPGGGETQYF. The DNA of the CDR3 is TGTGCCAGCAGCCACAACCCGGGGGGTGGAGAGACCCAGTACTTC.